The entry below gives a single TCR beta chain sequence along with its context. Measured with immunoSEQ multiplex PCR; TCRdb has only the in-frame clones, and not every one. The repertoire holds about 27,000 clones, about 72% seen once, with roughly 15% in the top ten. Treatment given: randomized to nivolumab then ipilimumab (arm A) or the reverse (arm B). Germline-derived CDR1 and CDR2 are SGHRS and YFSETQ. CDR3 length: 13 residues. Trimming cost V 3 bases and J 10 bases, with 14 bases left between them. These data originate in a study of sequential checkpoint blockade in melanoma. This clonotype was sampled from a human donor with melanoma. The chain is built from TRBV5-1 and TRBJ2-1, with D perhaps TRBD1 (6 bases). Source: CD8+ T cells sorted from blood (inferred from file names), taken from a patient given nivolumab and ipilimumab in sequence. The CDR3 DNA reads TGCGCCAGCAGCTCATCACAGGGTTTGGAGCAGTTCTTC. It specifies CASSSSQGLEQFF.